A selection of T cell receptor beta chains follows, all from one sample in a study of T cell responses to AZD1222 COVID-19 vaccine. The method was immunoSEQ multiplex PCR; TCRdb's version includes in-frame clones alone and lacks a portion of them. The top ten hold 5% to 6% of the sample, which has approximately 90,000 clones, 70% to 90% seen once. The specimen was peripheral blood, collected 28 days after the second AZD1222 dose. These receptors all come from an adult who received the AZD1222 COVID-19 vaccine. Both conserved end residues are part of each CDR3. D genes are given only for firm matches. Only part of the rows carry a size: once, few, many, or a class if the clone is expanded.

v_gene	abundance	j_gene	d_gene	CDR3aa	CDR3nt
TRBV12-5	few	TRBJ1-1	-	CASGLGQGSNTEAFF	TGTGCTAGTGGTTTGGGTCAGGGATCGAACACTGAAGCTTTCTTT
TRBV28	-	TRBJ1-5	-	CASSLFGSSSQPQHF	TGTGCCAGCAGTTTATTCGGGTCCTCCTCTCAGCCCCAGCATTTT
TRBV10-3	-	TRBJ1-1	TRBD1	CAISPGTGNTEAFF	TGTGCCATCAGTCCAGGGACAGGGAACACTGAAGCTTTCTTT
TRBV6-5	once	TRBJ1-2	-	CASSTPGHRREGYTF	TGTGCCAGCAGTACGCCTGGACACCGACGGGAAGGCTACACCTTC
TRBV28	-	TRBJ1-2	-	CASRNPGGGAHGYTF	TGTGCCAGCAGAAACCCAGGCGGAGGGGCTCATGGCTACACCTTC
TRBV7-9	-	TRBJ1-1	-	CASSLEGHTEAFF	TGTGCCAGCAGCTTAGAGGGACACACTGAAGCTTTCTTT
TRBV11-2	-	TRBJ1-1	-	CASSLDRGRTEAFF	TGTGCCAGCAGCTTAGATCGGGGTCGGACTGAAGCTTTCTTT
TRBV18	once	TRBJ1-4	TRBD1	CASSRIKQGKEGEKLFF	TGTGCCAGCTCACGTATCAAACAGGGGAAGGAAGGTGAAAAACTGTTTTTT
TRBV7-6	-	TRBJ1-1	-	CASSLRPSAHTEAFF	TGTGCCAGCAGCTTACGGCCGTCAGCCCACACTGAAGCTTTCTTT
TRBV24-1	once	TRBJ1-2	TRBD1	CATSRQGNYGYTF	TGTGCCACCAGTCGACAGGGTAACTATGGCTACACCTTC
TRBV3-1/TRBV3-2	-	TRBJ2-7	TRBD1	CASRDRTYEQYF	TGTGCCAGCCGGGACAGGACCTACGAGCAGTACTTC
TRBV5-1	-	TRBJ2-1	-	CASSLAGLTVNEQFF	TGCGCCAGCAGCTTGGCTGGCCTGACAGTCAATGAGCAGTTCTTC
TRBV9	-	TRBJ1-1	-	CASSVEQANTEAFF	TGTGCCAGCAGCGTAGAACAAGCGAACACTGAAGCTTTCTTT
TRBV13	-	TRBJ2-1	-	CASSLSIGINEQFF	TGTGCCAGCAGCCTTAGCATAGGGATCAATGAGCAGTTCTTC
TRBV7-7	-	TRBJ2-1	TRBD2	CASSLAPWRGGDYNEQFF	TGTGCTAGCAGCTTAGCTCCATGGCGGGGGGGAGATTACAATGAGCAGTTCTTC
TRBV19	-	TRBJ2-3	TRBD2	CASSMPSGGTDTQYF	TGTGCCAGTAGTATGCCCAGCGGGGGCACAGATACGCAGTATTTT